The rows below give T cell receptor beta chains drawn from one sample of a study of CD8+CD57+ T cells in acquired aplastic anemia. MiXCR, run by TCRdb on the reads, gives a single entry per CDR3 protein. The repertoire has under 150,000 distinct CDR3 sequences, almost 40% of them found once; the top ten carry around 2.7%. The sequenced sample consisted of sorted CD4+, CD8+, or CD8+CD57+ T cells (not recorded which) from PBMCs. These receptor sequences come from a human donor with aplastic anemia. Each CDR3 is given with its conserved first and last residue. A D gene is named only where the DNA matches it firmly. Expanded clones get a size class; other rows say once, few or many, or leave the size out.

size: many; V: TRBV20-1; D: NA; J: TRBJ2-7; CDR3: CSHHSIYEQYF; DNA: TGCAGTCATCACTCGATCTACGAGCAGTACTTC
size: NA; V: TRBV29-1; D: NA; J: TRBJ1-2; CDR3: CSVGDRSYGYTF; DNA: TGCAGCGTTGGCGACAGGTCCTATGGCTACACCTTC
size: few; V: TRBV11-1; D: TRBD2; J: TRBJ2-1; CDR3: CASTYLLAGGQGSYNEQFF; DNA: TGTGCCAGCACTTATTTACTAGCGGGGGGGCAGGGCTCCTACAATGAGCAGTTCTTC
size: many; V: TRBV3-1; D: NA; J: TRBJ2-5; CDR3: CASSQHSETQYF; DNA: TGTGCCAGCAGCCAACATAGTGAGACCCAGTACTTC
size: many; V: TRBV5-1; D: NA; J: TRBJ1-6; CDR3: CASSLLGSGSPLHF; DNA: TGCGCCAGCAGCTTGTTAGGGTCGGGTTCACCCCTCCACTTT
size: NA; V: TRBV10-3; D: NA; J: TRBJ2-7; CDR3: CAISESYLSYEQYF; DNA: TGTGCCATCAGTGAGAGCTATCTCTCCTACGAGCAGTACTTC
size: NA; V: TRBV25-1; D: TRBD1; J: TRBJ2-2; CDR3: CASSAPGQEDTGELFF; DNA: TGTGCCAGCAGTGCGCCGGGACAGGAGGACACCGGGGAGCTGTTTTTT
size: NA; V: TRBV24-1; D: NA; J: TRBJ2-7; CDR3: CATSESTGTPREQYF; DNA: TGTGCCACCAGTGAATCCACCGGGACCCCGAGGGAGCAGTACTTC
size: NA; V: TRBV6-1; D: TRBD2; J: TRBJ2-7; CDR3: CASSEGLAGGPYEQYF; DNA: TGTGCCAGCAGTGAGGGGCTAGCGGGGGGTCCCTACGAGCAGTACTTC
size: many; V: TRBV20-1; D: NA; J: TRBJ1-4; CDR3: CSARPPGTAGEKLFF; DNA: TGCAGTGCTAGACCCCCCGGGACGGCGGGGGAAAAACTGTTTTTT
size: many; V: TRBV7-2; D: TRBD1; J: TRBJ1-6; CDR3: CASILGTDNSPLHF; DNA: TGTGCCAGCATCTTGGGGACAGATAATTCACCCCTCCACTTT
size: NA; V: TRBV14; D: NA; J: TRBJ1-3; CDR3: CASSQDLVGNTIYF; DNA: TGTGCCAGCAGCCAAGATTTGGTGGGAAACACCATATATTTT
size: NA; V: TRBV6-5; D: TRBD1; J: TRBJ1-2; CDR3: CASSYEGQDGYTF; DNA: TGTGCCAGCAGTTACGAGGGACAGGATGGCTACACCTTC
size: NA; V: TRBV7-2; D: NA; J: TRBJ2-7; CDR3: CASSLAQTGDSDYEQYF; DNA: TGTGCCAGCAGCTTAGCTCAGACGGGGGACAGTGACTACGAGCAGTACTTC
size: once; V: TRBV10-2; D: NA; J: TRBJ1-1; CDR3: CASKTGDIQYFGAEAFF; DNA: NA
size: NA; V: TRBV20-1; D: NA; J: TRBJ1-4; CDR3: CSARRGAEKLFF; DNA: TGCAGTGCTAGGAGAGGGGCGGAAAAACTGTTTTTT
size: many; V: TRBV6-1; D: TRBD1; J: TRBJ2-7; CDR3: CASSADRASYEQYF; DNA: TGTGCCAGCAGTGCGGACAGGGCCTCCTACGAGCAGTACTTC
size: many; V: TRBV19; D: NA; J: TRBJ2-1; CDR3: CASSIKGWGSSYNEQFF; DNA: TGTGCCAGTAGCATAAAAGGCTGGGGGAGCTCCTACAATGAGCAGTTCTTC
size: many; V: TRBV19; D: NA; J: TRBJ1-1; CDR3: CASRRQGNTEAFF; DNA: TGTGCCAGTAGAAGGCAGGGAAACACTGAAGCTTTCTTT
size: few; V: TRBV11-2; D: NA; J: TRBJ1-4; CDR3: CASSLGQGRGEKLFF; DNA: TGTGCCAGCAGCTTAGGGCAGGGTCGGGGCGAAAAACTGTTTTTT
size: NA; V: TRBV5-1; D: NA; J: TRBJ2-1; CDR3: CANSLMTERNEQFF; DNA: TGCGCCAACAGCTTGATGACAGAGCGGAATGAGCAGTTCTTC
size: few; V: TRBV19; D: TRBD1; J: TRBJ1-5; CDR3: CASSWRQGGNQPQHF; DNA: TGTGCCAGTAGTTGGAGGCAGGGGGGGAATCAGCCCCAGCATTTT
size: NA; V: TRBV5-1; D: NA; J: TRBJ1-6; CDR3: CASSLELDSPLHF; DNA: TGCGCCAGCAGCTTGGAATTGGATTCCCCCCTCCACTTT
size: many; V: TRBV20-1; D: NA; J: TRBJ1-2; CDR3: CSALRQGLTGYGYTF; DNA: TGCAGTGCTTTACGCCAGGGGTTGACTGGCTATGGCTACACCTTC
size: many; V: TRBV11-3; D: NA; J: TRBJ2-3; CDR3: CASSTGNDAPQYF; DNA: TGTGCCAGCAGCACGGGGAACGACGCTCCGCAGTATTTT
size: NA; V: TRBV29-1; D: NA; J: TRBJ1-2; CDR3: CSVGGKNYGYTF; DNA: TGCAGCGTTGGGGGAAAAAACTATGGCTACACCTTC
size: NA; V: TRBV29-1; D: TRBD1; J: TRBJ1-1; CDR3: CSATRTGMNAEAFF; DNA: TGCAGCGCCACCAGGACAGGGATGAACGCTGAAGCTTTCTTT
size: few; V: TRBV19; D: TRBD2; J: TRBJ2-4; CDR3: CASSPGLAGPLIKRDIQYF; DNA: TGTGCCAGTAGTCCCGGACTAGCGGGTCCTTTAATTAAAAGGGACATTCAGTACTTC
size: many; V: TRBV12-3/TRBV12-4; D: NA; J: TRBJ1-2; CDR3: CASSFGNYGYTF; DNA: TGTGCCAGCAGTTTCGGAAACTATGGCTACACCTTC
size: many; V: TRBV20-1; D: TRBD1; J: TRBJ2-5; CDR3: CSAVSGGPQETQYF; DNA: TGCAGTGCTGTTTCAGGGGGCCCCCAAGAGACCCAGTACTTC
size: NA; V: TRBV12-3/TRBV12-4; D: TRBD2; J: TRBJ2-3; CDR3: CASRGGPSGGLRYTDTQYF; DNA: TGTGCCAGCCGGGGGGGACCTAGCGGGGGCCTCAGATACACAGATACGCAGTATTTT
size: NA; V: TRBV5-4; D: TRBD1; J: TRBJ1-6; CDR3: CASSSRDRNSPLHF; DNA: TGTGCCAGCAGCTCCAGGGACAGGAATTCACCCCTCCACTTT
size: NA; V: TRBV24-1; D: NA; J: TRBJ2-3; CDR3: CATSDSGTSYTDTQYF; DNA: TGTGCCACCAGTGATTCCGGGACGAGTTACACAGATACGCAGTATTTT
size: NA; V: TRBV15; D: NA; J: TRBJ2-7; CDR3: CATSWGEGSRLYEQYF; DNA: TGTGCCACCAGCTGGGGGGAAGGGAGTCGACTCTACGAGCAGTACTTC
size: many; V: TRBV10-1; D: NA; J: TRBJ2-2; CDR3: CASRQGPNTGELFF; DNA: TGCGCCAGCAGACAGGGCCCGAACACCGGGGAGCTGTTTTTT
size: medium-sized; V: TRBV15; D: NA; J: TRBJ2-7; CDR3: CATSRAGTQGHEQYF; DNA: TGTGCCACCAGCAGAGCCGGGACCCAAGGGCACGAGCAGTACTTC
size: NA; V: TRBV10-2; D: NA; J: TRBJ2-5; CDR3: CASSRPGRGGETQYF; DNA: TGCGCCAGCAGCCGGCCAGGTCGGGGCGGGGAGACCCAGTACTTC
size: NA; V: TRBV19; D: NA; J: TRBJ1-1; CDR3: CASSVSVSRTEAFF; DNA: TGTGCCAGTAGTGTTTCGGTTAGTCGGACTGAAGCTTTCTTT
size: NA; V: TRBV19; D: TRBD1; J: TRBJ2-7; CDR3: CASSHPDRSYEQYF; DNA: TGTGCCAGTAGTCACCCGGACAGGTCCTACGAGCAGTACTTC
size: many; V: TRBV15; D: TRBD1; J: TRBJ1-2; CDR3: CATSRPGTVRGYGYTF; DNA: TGTGCCACCAGCAGACCGGGGACAGTTCGAGGCTATGGCTACACCTTC
size: many; V: TRBV13; D: TRBD1; J: TRBJ1-6; CDR3: CASSPQTGVRGSPLHF; DNA: TGTGCCAGCAGCCCACAGACAGGGGTCCGGGGTTCACCCCTCCACTTT
size: NA; V: TRBV4-3; D: NA; J: TRBJ2-7; CDR3: CASSQGTRGQPYF; DNA: TGCGCCAGCAGCCAGGGGACCCGGGGCCAACCGTACTTC
size: NA; V: TRBV2; D: TRBD1; J: TRBJ2-2; CDR3: CASSDGPGGPGELFF; DNA: TGTGCCAGCAGTGACGGGCCAGGGGGTCCCGGGGAGCTGTTTTTT
size: once; V: TRBV25-1; D: TRBD1; J: TRBJ2-7; CDR3: CATSDSRDSPYEQYF; DNA: TGTGCCACCAGTGATTCCCGGGACAGCCCCTACGAGCAGTACTTC
size: many; V: TRBV10-1; D: NA; J: TRBJ2-1; CDR3: CASSEETRGHNEQFF; DNA: TGCGCCAGCAGTGAAGAGACAAGGGGCCACAATGAGCAGTTCTTC
size: NA; V: TRBV9; D: NA; J: TRBJ1-1; CDR3: CASSLSGGSLSHSPAFF; DNA: TGTGCCAGCAGTTTATCCGGAGGGTCACTTTCTCACAGTCCAGCTTTCTTT
size: many; V: TRBV6-1; D: NA; J: TRBJ1-5; CDR3: CASKDRNDNQPQHF; DNA: TGTGCCAGCAAAGACAGGAATGACAATCAGCCCCAGCATTTT
size: many; V: TRBV2; D: TRBD1; J: TRBJ1-2; CDR3: CASSEVRTGIYGYTF; DNA: TGTGCCAGCAGTGAAGTTAGGACAGGAATCTATGGCTACACCTTC
size: NA; V: TRBV20-1; D: NA; J: TRBJ2-5; CDR3: CSARGVGLQAQYF; DNA: TGCAGTGCTAGAGGTGTGGGTCTCCAGGCCCAGTACTTC
size: many; V: TRBV5-6; D: NA; J: TRBJ2-1; CDR3: CASTTGSSYNEQFF; DNA: TGTGCCAGCACCACAGGGTCGTCCTACAATGAGCAGTTCTTC
size: NA; V: TRBV20-1; D: TRBD1; J: TRBJ1-1; CDR3: CSAPISGTGLTEAFF; DNA: TGCAGTGCCCCCATCTCCGGGACAGGGCTAACTGAAGCTTTCTTT
size: NA; V: TRBV10-2; D: TRBD2; J: TRBJ2-7; CDR3: CASSSRPGLDYEQYF; DNA: TGTGCCAGCAGTTCGCGCCCGGGACTAGACTACGAGCAGTACTTC
size: NA; V: TRBV20-1; D: NA; J: TRBJ2-3; CDR3: CSARDYTGLGNTDTQYF; DNA: TGCAGTGCTAGAGACTATACAGGGCTAGGTAACACAGATACGCAGTATTTT
size: many; V: TRBV9; D: NA; J: TRBJ1-1; CDR3: CASSSYSGAFF; DNA: TGTGCCAGCAGCTCTTACTCGGGAGCTTTCTTT
size: NA; V: TRBV5-5; D: NA; J: TRBJ2-2; CDR3: CASSLQGSNTGGLFF; DNA: TGTGCCAGCAGCTTACAGGGTTCGAACACCGGGGGGCTGTTTTTT
size: NA; V: TRBV2; D: NA; J: TRBJ2-3; CDR3: CASSPFREDTQYF; DNA: TGTGCCAGCTCACCATTCCGGGAAGATACGCAGTATTTT